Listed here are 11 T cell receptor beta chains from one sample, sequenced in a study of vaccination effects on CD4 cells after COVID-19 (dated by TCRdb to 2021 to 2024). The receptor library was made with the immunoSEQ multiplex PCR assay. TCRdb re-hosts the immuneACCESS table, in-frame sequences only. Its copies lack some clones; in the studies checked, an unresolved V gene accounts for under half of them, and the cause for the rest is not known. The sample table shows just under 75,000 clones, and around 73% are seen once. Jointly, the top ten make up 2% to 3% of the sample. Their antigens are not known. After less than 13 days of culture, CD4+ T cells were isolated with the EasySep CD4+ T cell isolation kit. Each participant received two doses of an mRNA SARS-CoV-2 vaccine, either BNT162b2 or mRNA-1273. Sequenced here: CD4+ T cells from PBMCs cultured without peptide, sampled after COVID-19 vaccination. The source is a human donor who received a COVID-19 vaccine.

The CDR3 coding sequence is TGTGCTAGTGGTCCTGACAGTTCTGGAAACACCATATATTTT. Residues: CASGPDSSGNTIYF. The rearrangement joins TRBV12-5 to TRBJ1-3, with D perhaps TRBD1 (5 bases). CDR3 size: 14 residues. V lost 5 bases, J lost 1 base, and 9 bases lay in between. Per germline, CDR1 LGHNT and CDR2 FRNRAP.

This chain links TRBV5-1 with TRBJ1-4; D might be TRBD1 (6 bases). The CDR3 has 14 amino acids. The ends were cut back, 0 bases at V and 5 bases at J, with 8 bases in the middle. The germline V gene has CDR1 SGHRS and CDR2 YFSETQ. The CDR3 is CASSLAGQNEKLFF. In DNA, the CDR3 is TGCGCCAGCAGCTTGGCCGGACAGAATGAAAAACTGTTTTTT.

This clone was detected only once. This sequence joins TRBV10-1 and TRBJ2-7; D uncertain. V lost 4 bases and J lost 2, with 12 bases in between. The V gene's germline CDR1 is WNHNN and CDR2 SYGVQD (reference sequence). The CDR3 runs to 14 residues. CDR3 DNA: TGCGCCAGCAGTGCGATCGCCAGCACCTACGAGCAGTACGTC. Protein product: CASSAIASTYEQYV.

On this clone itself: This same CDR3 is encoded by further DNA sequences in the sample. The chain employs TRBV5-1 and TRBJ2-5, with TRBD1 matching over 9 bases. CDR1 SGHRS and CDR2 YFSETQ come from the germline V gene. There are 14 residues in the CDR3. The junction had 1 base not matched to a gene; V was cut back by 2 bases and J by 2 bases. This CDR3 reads CASSLGQGQETQYF. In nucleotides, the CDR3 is TGCGCCAGCAGCTTAGGACAGGGGCAAGAGACCCAGTACTTC.

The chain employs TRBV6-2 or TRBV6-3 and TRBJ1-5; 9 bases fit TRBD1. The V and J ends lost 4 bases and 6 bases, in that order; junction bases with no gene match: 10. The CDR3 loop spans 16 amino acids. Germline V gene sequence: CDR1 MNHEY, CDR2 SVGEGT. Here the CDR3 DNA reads TGTGCCAGCAGTTCCCCGAGACAGGGGGTCGGTCAGCCCCAGCATTTT. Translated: CASSSPRQGVGQPQHF.

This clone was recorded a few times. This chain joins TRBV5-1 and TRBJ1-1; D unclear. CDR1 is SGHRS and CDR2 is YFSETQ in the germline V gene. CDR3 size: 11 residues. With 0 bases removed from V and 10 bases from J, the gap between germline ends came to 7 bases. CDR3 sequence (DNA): TGCGCCAGCAGCTTGGAAGGGTTAGCTTTCTTT. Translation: CASSLEGLAFF.

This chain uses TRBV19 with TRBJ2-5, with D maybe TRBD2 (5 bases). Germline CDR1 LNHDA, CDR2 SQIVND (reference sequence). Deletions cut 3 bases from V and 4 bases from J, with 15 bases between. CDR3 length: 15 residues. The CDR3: CASSIAIASGETQYF. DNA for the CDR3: TGTGCCAGTAGTATCGCAATAGCGTCTGGAGAGACCCAGTACTTC.

CDR3 in amino acids: CASSQVGFIQDKDYGYTF. The CDR3 DNA reads as TGCGCCAGCAGCCAAGTAGGATTTATTCAGGACAAAGACTATGGCTACACCTTC. The chain carries TRBV4-1 and TRBJ1-2; a weak D match, TRBD1 (5 bases). CDR3 length equals 18 residues. V was shortened by 1 base and J by 3 bases, with 21 bases between the two germline ends. The germline V gene encodes CDR1 MGHRA and CDR2 YSYEKL.

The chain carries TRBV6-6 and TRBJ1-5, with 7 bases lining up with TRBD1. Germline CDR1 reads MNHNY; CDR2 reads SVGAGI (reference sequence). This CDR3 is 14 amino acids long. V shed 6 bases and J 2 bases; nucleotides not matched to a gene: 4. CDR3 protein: CASRSQGGNQPQHF. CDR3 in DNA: TGTGCCAGCAGATCCCAGGGGGGCAATCAGCCCCAGCATTTT.

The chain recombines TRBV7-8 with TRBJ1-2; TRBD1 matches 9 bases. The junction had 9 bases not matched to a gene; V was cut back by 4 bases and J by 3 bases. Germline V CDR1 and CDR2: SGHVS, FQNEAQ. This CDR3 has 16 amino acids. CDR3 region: CASSSEKGQGHYGYTF. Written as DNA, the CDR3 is TGTGCCAGCAGCTCAGAGAAAGGACAGGGGCACTATGGCTACACCTTC. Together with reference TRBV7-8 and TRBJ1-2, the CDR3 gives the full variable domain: GAGVSQSPRYKVAKRGQDVALRCDPISGHVSLFWYQQALGQGPEFLTYFQNEAQLDKSGLPSDRFFAERPEGSVSTLKIQRTQQEDSAVYLCASSSEKGQGHYGYTFGSGTRLTVV.

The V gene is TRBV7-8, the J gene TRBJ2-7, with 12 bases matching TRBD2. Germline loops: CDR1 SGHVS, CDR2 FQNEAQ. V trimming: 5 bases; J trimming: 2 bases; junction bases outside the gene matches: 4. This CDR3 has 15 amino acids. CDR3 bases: TGTGCCAGCAGCAAGACTAGCGGGGGCCCCTACGAGCAGTACGTC. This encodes CASSKTSGGPYEQYV.